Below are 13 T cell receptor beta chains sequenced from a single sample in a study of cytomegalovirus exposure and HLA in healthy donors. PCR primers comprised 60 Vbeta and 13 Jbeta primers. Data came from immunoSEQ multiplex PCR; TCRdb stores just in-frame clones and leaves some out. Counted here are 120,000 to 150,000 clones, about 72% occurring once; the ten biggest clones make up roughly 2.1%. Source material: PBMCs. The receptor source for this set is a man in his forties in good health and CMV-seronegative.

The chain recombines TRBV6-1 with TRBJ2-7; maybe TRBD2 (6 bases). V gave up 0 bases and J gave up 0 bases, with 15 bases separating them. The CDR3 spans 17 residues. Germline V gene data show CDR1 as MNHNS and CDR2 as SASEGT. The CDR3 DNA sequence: TGTGCCAGCAGTGAAGCCGGGTTAAGCGGGTACTCCTACGAGCAGTACTTC. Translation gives CASSEAGLSGYSYEQYF.

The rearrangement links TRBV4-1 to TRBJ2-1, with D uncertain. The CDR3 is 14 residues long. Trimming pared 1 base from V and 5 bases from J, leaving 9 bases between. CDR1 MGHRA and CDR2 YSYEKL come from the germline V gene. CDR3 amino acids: CASSQASNNNEQFF. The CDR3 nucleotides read TGCGCCAGCAGCCAAGCCTCGAACAACAATGAGCAGTTCTTC.

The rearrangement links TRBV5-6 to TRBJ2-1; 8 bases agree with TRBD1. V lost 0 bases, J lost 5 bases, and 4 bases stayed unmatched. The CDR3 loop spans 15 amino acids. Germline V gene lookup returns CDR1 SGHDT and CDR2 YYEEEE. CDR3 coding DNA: TGTGCCAGCAGCTTGGTTGGACAGGGAGACAATGAGCAGTTCTTC. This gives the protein CASSLVGQGDNEQFF.

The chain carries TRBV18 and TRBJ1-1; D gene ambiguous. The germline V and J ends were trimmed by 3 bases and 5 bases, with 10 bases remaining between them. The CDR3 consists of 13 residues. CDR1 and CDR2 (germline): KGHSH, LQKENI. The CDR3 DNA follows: TGTGCCAGCTCACCCGGGATCGGGACTGAAGCTTTCTTT. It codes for CASSPGIGTEAFF. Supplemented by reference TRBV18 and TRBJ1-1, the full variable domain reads NAGVMQNPRHLVRRRGQEARLRCSPMKGHSHVYWYRQLPEEGLKFMVYLQKENIIDESGMPKERFSAEFPKEGPSILRIQQVVRGDSAAYFCASSPGIGTEAFFGQGTRLTVV.

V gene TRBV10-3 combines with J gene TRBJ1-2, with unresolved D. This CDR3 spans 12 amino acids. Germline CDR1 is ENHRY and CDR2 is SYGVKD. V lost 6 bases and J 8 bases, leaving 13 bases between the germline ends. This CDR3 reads CAISDEAGGYTF. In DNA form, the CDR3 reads TGTGCCATCAGCGATGAAGCGGGCGGCTACACCTTC.

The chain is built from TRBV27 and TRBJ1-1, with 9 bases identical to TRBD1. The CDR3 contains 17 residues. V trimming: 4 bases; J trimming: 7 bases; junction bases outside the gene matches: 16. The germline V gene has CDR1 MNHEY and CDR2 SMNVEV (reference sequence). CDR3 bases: TGTGCCAGCAGTTCCCAGAACATGAACAGGGGGCTAAGTGAAGCTTTCTTT. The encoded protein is CASSSQNMNRGLSEAFF.

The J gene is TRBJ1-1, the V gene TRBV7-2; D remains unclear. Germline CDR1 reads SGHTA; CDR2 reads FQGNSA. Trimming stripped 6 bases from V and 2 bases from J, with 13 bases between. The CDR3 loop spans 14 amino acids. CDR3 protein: CASSSGPYNTEAFF. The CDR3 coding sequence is TGTGCCAGCAGTTCCGGTCCTTATAACACTGAAGCTTTCTTT.

The CDR3 reads CASSLGDAGVYGYTF. CDR3 DNA sequence: TGTGCCAGCAGCTTAGGGGATGCGGGGGTGTATGGCTACACCTTC. The rearrangement joins TRBV13 to TRBJ1-2; maybe TRBD1 (5 bases). Trimming stripped 0 bases from V and 5 bases from J, with 13 bases between. The germline CDR1 and CDR2 sequences are PRHDT and FYEKMQ (reference sequence). The CDR3 is 15 residues long.

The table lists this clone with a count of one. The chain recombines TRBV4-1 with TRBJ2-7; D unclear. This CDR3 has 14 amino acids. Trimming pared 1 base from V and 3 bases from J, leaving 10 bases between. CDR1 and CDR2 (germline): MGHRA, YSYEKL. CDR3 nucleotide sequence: TGCGCCAGCAGCCAAGGCCCCGATAGCTACGAGCAGTACTTC. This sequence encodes CASSQGPDSYEQYF.

The CDR3 sequence: CAWSPPGWGNTIYF. Written as DNA, the CDR3 is TGTGCCTGGAGCCCCCCCGGGTGGGGAAACACCATATATTTT. The chain joins TRBV30 to TRBJ1-3; D unclear. Trimming removed 3 bases from V and 4 bases from J, with 13 bases in between. Germline CDR1 and CDR2: GTSNPN and SVGIG (reference sequence). This CDR3 is 14 amino acids long.

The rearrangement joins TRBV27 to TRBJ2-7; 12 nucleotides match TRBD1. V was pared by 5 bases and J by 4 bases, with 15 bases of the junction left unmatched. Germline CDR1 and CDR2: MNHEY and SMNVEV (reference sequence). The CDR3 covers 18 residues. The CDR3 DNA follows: TGTGCCAGCAGTGGAGACACGGGACAGGGGGCGATTTTTTACGAGCAGTACTTC. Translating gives CASSGDTGQGAIFYEQYF.

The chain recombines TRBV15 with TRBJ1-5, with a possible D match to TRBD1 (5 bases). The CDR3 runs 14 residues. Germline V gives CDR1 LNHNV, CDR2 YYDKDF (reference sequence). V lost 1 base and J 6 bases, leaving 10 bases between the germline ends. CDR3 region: CATSRVRGSQPQHF. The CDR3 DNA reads TGTGCCACCAGCAGAGTTCGGGGGAGTCAGCCCCAGCATTTT.

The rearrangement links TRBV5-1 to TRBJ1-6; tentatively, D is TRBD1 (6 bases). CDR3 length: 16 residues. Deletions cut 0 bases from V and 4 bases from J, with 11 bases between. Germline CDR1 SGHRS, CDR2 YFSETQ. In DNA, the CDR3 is TGCGCCAGCAGCTTGGACAGGGTGGCTTATAATTCACCCCTCCACTTT. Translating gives CASSLDRVAYNSPLHF.